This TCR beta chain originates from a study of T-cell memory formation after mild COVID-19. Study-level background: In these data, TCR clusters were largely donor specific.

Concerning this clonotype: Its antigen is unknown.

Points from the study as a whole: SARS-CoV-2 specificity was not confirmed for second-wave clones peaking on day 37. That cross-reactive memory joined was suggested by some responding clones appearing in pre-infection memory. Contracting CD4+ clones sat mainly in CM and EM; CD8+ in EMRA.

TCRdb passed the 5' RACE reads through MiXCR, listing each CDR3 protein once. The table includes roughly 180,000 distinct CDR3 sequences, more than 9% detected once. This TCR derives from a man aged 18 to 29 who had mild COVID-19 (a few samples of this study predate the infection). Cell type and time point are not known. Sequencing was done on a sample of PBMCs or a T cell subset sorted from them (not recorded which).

The CDR3 nucleotides are TGCAGCGTTGAAAATGACAGCAATGAGAAGCAGTACTTC. It encodes CSVENDSNEKQYF. J is TRBJ2-7 and V is TRBV29-1, with D possibly being TRBD1 (5 bases). Per germline, CDR1 SQVTM and CDR2 ANQGSEA. The ends were cut back, 2 bases at V and 8 bases at J, with 16 bases in the middle. The CDR3 contains 13 residues.